Presented here are 6 T cell receptor beta chains from one specimen sequenced in a study of T cell responses to AZD1222 COVID-19 vaccine. Repertoires were generated with immunoSEQ multiplex PCR, while TCRdb's copy carries only in-frame clones and drops some. In the table there are 100,000 or so clones, 80% to 90% of which are singletons. Source: peripheral blood, taken on day 0 of AZD1222 vaccination. These receptors were taken from an adult in good health.

The rearrangement uses TRBV19 and TRBJ2-5; D may be TRBD1 or TRBD2 (5 bases each). The germline V and J ends were trimmed by 4 bases and 4 bases, with 16 bases remaining between them. This CDR3 contains 15 residues. Germline lookup yields CDR1 LNHDA and CDR2 SQIVND (reference sequence). The chain's CDR3 is CASSTSGTSLETQYF. The CDR3 DNA is TGTGCCAGTAGTACCTCCGGGACCTCCCTAGAGACCCAGTACTTC.

This chain uses TRBV7-2 with TRBJ1-4, with no clear D. Germline V gives CDR1 SGHTA, CDR2 FQGNSA. The CDR3 spans 15 residues. V gave up 6 bases and J gave up 7 bases, with 18 bases separating them. CDR3 loop: CASSRNGQPSEKLFF. CDR3 nucleotide sequence: TGTGCCAGCAGTCGAAACGGGCAACCCAGTGAAAAACTGTTTTTT.

This rearrangement joins TRBV6-5 to TRBJ1-4; tentative D call: TRBD1 (6 bases). V was clipped by 6 bases and J by 3 bases, with 11 bases between them. CDR3 length: 14 residues. The germline V gene encodes CDR1 MNHEY and CDR2 SVGAGI. The CDR3 loop reads CASSLRTANEKLFF. The DNA of the CDR3 is TGTGCCAGCAGCTTACGGACAGCTAATGAAAAACTGTTTTTT.

This clone was found a few times. Here the CDR3 reads CASSYSQVLDTEAFF. The CDR3 DNA reads as TGTGCCAGCAGTTACAGTCAGGTTCTAGACACTGAAGCTTTCTTT. The chain joins TRBV6-5 to TRBJ1-1; D is ambiguous. There are 15 residues in the CDR3. V was shortened by 2 bases and J by 3 bases, with 13 bases between the two germline ends. Germline assignment: CDR1 MNHEY and CDR2 SVGAGI.

The gene calls are TRBV4-2 and TRBJ2-2; 7 positions match TRBD2. The germline V gene encodes CDR1 LGHNA and CDR2 YNFKEQ. Trimming took 3 bases from V and 1 from J; bases not matched to a gene: 2. The CDR3 is made up of 15 amino acids. CDR3 sequence reads: CASSHPSGNTGELFF. The CDR3 nucleotides read TGTGCCAGCAGCCACCCTAGCGGGAACACCGGGGAGCTGTTTTTT.

The V call is TRBV19, the J call TRBJ1-2, with a tentative D call TRBD1 (6 bases). The CDR3 has 16 residues. The germline V and J ends were trimmed by 4 bases and 1 base, with 16 bases remaining between them. Germline lookup yields CDR1 LNHDA and CDR2 SQIVND (reference sequence). CDR3 DNA: TGTGCCAGTAGTAGAAGAACCCGACAGGATAACTATGGCTACACCTTC. Its protein is CASSRRTRQDNYGYTF.